A selection of T cell receptor beta chains follows, all from one sample in a study of CD8 T cells in ankylosing spondylitis. TCRdb called the 5' RACE reads again in MiXCR, with one record for every CDR3 protein. The data contain about 240,000 distinct CDR3 sequences, around 10% of them singletons. The sample taken for sequencing was blood, either unsorted or a sorted T cell fraction (not recorded which). The receptor set was obtained from a male donor with ankylosing spondylitis or in good health (not recorded which). Each CDR3 is given without its conserved first and last residue. Each record gives: D gene, V gene, J gene, CDR3 protein. D genes are given only for firm matches.

>TRBD1|TRBV28|TRBJ1-5
ASRQGARGNQPQH
>-|TRBV2|TRBJ2-7
ASSDDSNEQY
>TRBD2|TRBV5-1|TRBJ2-1
ASSTQGLAGYNEQF
>-|TRBV11-2|TRBJ2-1
ASSLDSWEGGNEQF
>TRBD1|TRBV5-1|TRBJ2-3
ASSAGTGGTDTQY
>-|TRBV7-3|TRBJ2-1
ASSLGLGASEQF
>TRBD2|TRBV4-2|TRBJ2-3
ASSQTGTSGPDTQY
>TRBD1|TRBV19|TRBJ2-7
ASKPETGGRNEQY
>-|TRBV7-9|TRBJ1-1
ASSLDWGQITEAF
>-|TRBV20-1|TRBJ2-4
SAWGTLAKNIQY
>TRBD2|TRBV12-3/TRBV12-4|TRBJ2-1
ASSHSGGAYNEQF
>TRBD1|TRBV5-1|TRBJ2-3
ASTELGTGSDTQY
>-|TRBV12-3/TRBV12-4|TRBJ1-2
ASSFGGARGYGYT
>-|TRBV5-1|TRBJ2-7
ASRSRRETYEQY
>TRBD2|TRBV12-3/TRBV12-4|TRBJ2-7
ASRLAGVSEQY
>TRBD1|TRBV7-2|TRBJ1-5
ASSPTGGVNQPQH